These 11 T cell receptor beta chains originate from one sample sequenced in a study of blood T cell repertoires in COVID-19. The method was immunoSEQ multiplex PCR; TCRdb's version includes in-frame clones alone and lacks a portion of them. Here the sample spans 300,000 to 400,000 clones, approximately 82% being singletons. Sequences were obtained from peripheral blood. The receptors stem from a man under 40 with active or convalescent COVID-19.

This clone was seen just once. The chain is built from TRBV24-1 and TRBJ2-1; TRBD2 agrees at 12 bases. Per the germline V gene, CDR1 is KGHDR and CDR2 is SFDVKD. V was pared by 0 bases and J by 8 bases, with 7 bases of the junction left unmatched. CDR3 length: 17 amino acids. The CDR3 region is CATSDLASGGALDEQFF. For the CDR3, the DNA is TGTGCCACCAGTGATTTGGCTAGCGGGGGGGCCTTGGATGAGCAGTTCTTC.

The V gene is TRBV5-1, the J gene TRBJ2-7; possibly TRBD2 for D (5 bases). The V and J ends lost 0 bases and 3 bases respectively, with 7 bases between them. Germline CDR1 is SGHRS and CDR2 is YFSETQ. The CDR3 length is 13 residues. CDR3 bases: TGCGCCAGCAGCTTGGAACGGGGCTACGAGCAGTACTTC. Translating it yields CASSLERGYEQYF.

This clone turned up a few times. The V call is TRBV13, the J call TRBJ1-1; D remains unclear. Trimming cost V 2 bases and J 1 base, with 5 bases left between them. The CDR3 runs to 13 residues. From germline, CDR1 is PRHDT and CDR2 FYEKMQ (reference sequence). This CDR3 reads CASSLFKNTEAFF. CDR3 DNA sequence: TGTGCCAGCAGCTTATTCAAGAACACTGAAGCTTTCTTT.

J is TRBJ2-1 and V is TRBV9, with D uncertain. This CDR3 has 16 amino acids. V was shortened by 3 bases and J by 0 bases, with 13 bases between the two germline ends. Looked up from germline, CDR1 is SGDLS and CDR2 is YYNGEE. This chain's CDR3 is CASSGFGASSYNEQFF. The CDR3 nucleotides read TGTGCCAGCAGCGGATTCGGTGCGAGCTCCTACAATGAGCAGTTCTTC. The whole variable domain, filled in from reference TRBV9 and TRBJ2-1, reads DSGVTQTPKHLITATGQRVTLRCSPRSGDLSVYWYQQSLDQGLQFLIQYYNGEERAKGNILERFSAQQFPDLHSELNLSSLELGDSALYFCASSGFGASSYNEQFFGPGTRLTVL.

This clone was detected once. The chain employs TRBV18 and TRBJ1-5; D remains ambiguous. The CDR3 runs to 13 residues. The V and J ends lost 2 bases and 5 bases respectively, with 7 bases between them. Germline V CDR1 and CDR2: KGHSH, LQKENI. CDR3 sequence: CASSPGEDQPQHF. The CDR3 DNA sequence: TGTGCCAGCTCACCAGGGGAGGATCAGCCCCAGCATTTT.

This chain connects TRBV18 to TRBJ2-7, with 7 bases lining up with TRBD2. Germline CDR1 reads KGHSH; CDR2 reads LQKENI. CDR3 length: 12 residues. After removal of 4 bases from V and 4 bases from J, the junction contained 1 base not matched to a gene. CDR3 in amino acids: CASSREGYEQYF. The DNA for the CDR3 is TGTGCCAGCTCACGGGAGGGTTACGAGCAGTACTTC. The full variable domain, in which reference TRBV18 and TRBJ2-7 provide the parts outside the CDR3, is NAGVMQNPRHLVRRRGQEARLRCSPMKGHSHVYWYRQLPEEGLKFMVYLQKENIIDESGMPKERFSAEFPKEGPSILRIQQVVRGDSAAYFCASSREGYEQYFGPGTRLTVT.

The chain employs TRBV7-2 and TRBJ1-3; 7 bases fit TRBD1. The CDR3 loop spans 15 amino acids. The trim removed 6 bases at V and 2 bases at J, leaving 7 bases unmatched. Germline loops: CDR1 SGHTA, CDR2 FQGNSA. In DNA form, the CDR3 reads TGTGCCAGCAGGGGAACAGGGGATGCTGGAAACACCATATATTTT. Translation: CASRGTGDAGNTIYF.

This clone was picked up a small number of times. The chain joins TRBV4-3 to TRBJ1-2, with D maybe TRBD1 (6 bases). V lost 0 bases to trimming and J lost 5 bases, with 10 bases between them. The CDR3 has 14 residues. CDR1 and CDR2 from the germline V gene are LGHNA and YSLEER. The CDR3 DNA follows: TGCGCCAGCAGCCAAGACAGGGGAGGGTATGGCTACACCTTC. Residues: CASSQDRGGYGYTF.

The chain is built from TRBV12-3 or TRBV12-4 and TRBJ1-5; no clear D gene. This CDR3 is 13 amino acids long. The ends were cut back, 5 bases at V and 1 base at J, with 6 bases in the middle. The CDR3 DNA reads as TGTGCCAGCAGTCCCGGGAGCAATCAGCCCCAGCATTTT. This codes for CASSPGSNQPQHF.

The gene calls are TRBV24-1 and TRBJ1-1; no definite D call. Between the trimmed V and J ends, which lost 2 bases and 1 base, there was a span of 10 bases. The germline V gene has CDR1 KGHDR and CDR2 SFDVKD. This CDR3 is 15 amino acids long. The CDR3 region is CATSDSRGGNTEAFF. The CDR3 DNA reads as TGTGCCACCAGTGATTCCCGCGGAGGGAACACTGAAGCTTTCTTT.

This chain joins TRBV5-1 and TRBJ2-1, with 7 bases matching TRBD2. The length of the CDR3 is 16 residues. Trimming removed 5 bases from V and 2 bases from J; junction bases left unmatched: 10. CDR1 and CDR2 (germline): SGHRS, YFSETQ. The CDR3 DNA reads TGCGCCAGCAGGCGAGAAGCGGGGAGGGCCTACAATGAGCAGTTCTTC. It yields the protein CASRREAGRAYNEQFF.